This T cell receptor (beta chain) was found in a study of shared clonotypes between healthy human individuals. Findings and limits, study-wide: Larger estimated richness was generally recorded for naive subsets relative to memory subsets. It was the few donors that limited the genetic and exposure-history diversity represented. Among a few donors, roughly 5.5% of naive CD4 clonotypes were found in common.

Turning to this clone: No antigen is known for it.

Naive CD8 cells lacked CD45RO, underwent positive selection for CCR7 and left out terminally differentiated effector memory CD45RA+ cells. Generated by immunoSEQ multiplex PCR, the TCRdb table keeps only in-frame clones and is missing some. This table has some 1,900,000 clones, about 94% appearing once. Deletions cut 5 bases from V and 3 bases from J, with 3 bases between. Looked up from germline, CDR1 is SGHNT and CDR2 is YYREEE (reference sequence). The CDR3 runs to 10 residues. The V and J genes are TRBV5-4 and TRBJ2-7; D gene uncertain. This clonotype was obtained from a man aged 18 to 35 in good health. Material: naive CD8+ T cells sorted from blood. CDR3 sequence: CASSFYEQYF. Here the CDR3 DNA reads TGTGCCAGCAGTTTCTACGAGCAGTACTTC.